A single sample is the source of the 24 T cell receptor beta chains below, sequenced in a study of blood T cell repertoires in COVID-19. Clones were read by immunoSEQ multiplex PCR, and TCRdb kept only the in-frame ones, dropping some. The sample records over 85,000 clones, around 80% being singletons. Material for sequencing was peripheral blood. These receptors were taken from a woman of 80 years or more with acute or convalescent COVID-19.

The V call is TRBV18, the J call TRBJ1-3; D gene uncertain. Per germline, CDR1 KGHSH and CDR2 LQKENI. This CDR3 comprises 14 residues. The V end was cut by 2 bases, the J end by 4 bases, with 9 bases between. The CDR3 loop reads CASSPEQRGNTIYF. The CDR3 DNA is TGTGCCAGCTCACCAGAACAAAGAGGAAACACCATATATTTT. The entire variable domain, with the rest obtained from reference TRBV18 and TRBJ1-3, is as follows: NAGVMQNPRHLVRRRGQEARLRCSPMKGHSHVYWYRQLPEEGLKFMVYLQKENIIDESGMPKERFSAEFPKEGPSILRIQQVVRGDSAAYFCASSPEQRGNTIYFGEGSWLTVV.

In this sample, this clone turned up once. The V and J genes are TRBV6-5 and TRBJ2-7, with D possibly TRBD1 on 5 matching bases. Germline V gene data show CDR1 as MNHEY and CDR2 as SVGAGI. Trimming removed 6 bases at V and 4 bases at J, with 16 bases between. CDR3 size: 14 residues. The CDR3 nucleotides read TGTGCCAGCAGAAGGGGCCCGGGTCAGTACGAGCAGTACTTC. Protein sequence: CASRRGPGQYEQYF.

The gene calls are TRBV2 and TRBJ1-5, with a weak D call TRBD1 (5 bases). Germline CDR1 SNHLY, CDR2 FYNNEI. The CDR3 runs 16 residues. Trimming shortened V by 5 bases and J by 0 bases, and 14 bases separated the two germline ends. The CDR3, as DNA: TGTGCCAGCAGTTCGGGGGTGGGGTATAGCAATCAGCCCCAGCATTTT. It codes for CASSSGVGYSNQPQHF.

The V gene is TRBV11-2, the J gene TRBJ2-1, with 9 bases lining up with TRBD2. The CDR3 has 18 residues. Germline-derived CDR1 and CDR2 are SGHAT and FQNNGV. The J segment lost 9 bases and the V segment lost 2 bases, leaving 17 bases of the junction unmatched. The CDR3 bases are TGTGCCAGCAGCTTACCCCTCGGATTGGCGGGAGGGGGGAGTGAGCAGTTCTTC. Translated: CASSLPLGLAGGGSEQFF.

The chain combines TRBV28 with TRBJ2-7; D gene ambiguous. Germline values: CDR1 MDHEN, CDR2 SYDVKM. The CDR3 has 12 amino acids. Trimming pared 8 bases from V and 2 bases from J, leaving 10 bases between. CDR3 amino acids: CASWAQTYEQYF. The CDR3 region has the DNA TGTGCCAGCTGGGCCCAAACCTACGAGCAGTACTTC.

This clone is medium-sized in the sample. The chain carries TRBV30 and TRBJ1-5; 7 nucleotides align to TRBD1. V lost 2 bases, J lost 10 bases, and 8 bases stayed unmatched. The germline V gene encodes CDR1 GTSNPN and CDR2 SVGIG (reference sequence). The CDR3 has 13 residues. The CDR3 here is CAWSLGQEDPQHF. The DNA of the CDR3 is TGTGCCTGGAGTCTCGGACAGGAGGACCCCCAGCATTTT.

This clone was observed a single time. The chain couples TRBV18 to TRBJ2-7; D possibly corresponds to TRBD2 (6 bases). CDR1 and CDR2 (germline): KGHSH, LQKENI. V lost 3 bases to trimming and J lost 3 bases, with 12 bases between them. The CDR3 loop spans 14 amino acids. The CDR3 coding sequence is TGTGCCAGCTCACCTGCTGCTAGCGTCTACGAGCAGTACTTC. Translation gives CASSPAASVYEQYF.

The chain uses TRBV2 and TRBJ1-5; TRBD1 aligns across 7 bases. V shed 7 bases, J shed 4 bases, and the junction held 7 bases outside the gene matches. Germline lookup yields CDR1 SNHLY and CDR2 FYNNEI. The CDR3 spans 14 residues. The DNA for the CDR3 is TGTGCCAGCACGCAGGGGGTACGAAATCAGCCCCAGCATTTT. This codes for CASTQGVRNQPQHF. The full variable domain, in which reference TRBV2 and TRBJ1-5 provide the parts outside the CDR3, is EPEVTQTPSHQVTQMGQEVILRCVPISNHLYFYWYRQILGQKVEFLVSFYNNEISEKSEIFDDQFSVERPDGSNFTLKIRSTKLEDSAMYFCASTQGVRNQPQHFGDGTRLSIL.

The rearrangement links TRBV6-5 to TRBJ2-5, with 9 positions matching TRBD1. The CDR3 length is 16 residues. With 0 bases clipped from V and 3 bases from J, the junction kept 5 bases outside the gene matches. Germline V gene sequence: CDR1 MNHEY, CDR2 SVGAGI. The CDR3 bases are TGTGCCAGCAGTTACTCCGGACAGGGGTGGGAAGAGACCCAGTACTTC. It encodes CASSYSGQGWEETQYF.

As regards this clone: This specimen includes other DNA sequences encoding the same CDR3. The chain is built from TRBV5-1 and TRBJ2-3; D gene unclear. The germline V gene encodes CDR1 SGHRS and CDR2 YFSETQ. The CDR3 is made up of 11 amino acids. Trimming shortened V by 4 bases and J by 3 bases, and 3 bases separated the two germline ends. The CDR3 DNA is TGCGCCAGCAGCCTTACAGATACGCAGTATTTT. It yields the protein CASSLTDTQYF.

This clone was seen once. This chain connects TRBV29-1 to TRBJ1-1; unclear D gene. Looked up from germline, CDR1 is SQVTM and CDR2 is ANQGSEA. The CDR3 sequence is 10 residues long. V was shortened by 7 bases and J by 3 bases, with 6 bases between the two germline ends. As DNA, the CDR3 is TGCAGCGCTTCCTACACTGAAGCTTTCTTT. Encoded protein: CSASYTEAFF.

This clone was observed once. The chain has TRBV3-1 (or the pseudogene TRBV3-2) and TRBJ2-5; D is ambiguous. V gave up 0 bases and J gave up 5 bases, with 7 bases separating them. The CDR3 runs to 13 residues. The germline V gene has CDR1 LGHDT and CDR2 YNNKEL (reference sequence). In DNA form, the CDR3 reads TGTGCCAGCAGCCAAGATGGCAGGGAGACCCAGTACTTC. It specifies CASSQDGRETQYF.

The chain employs TRBV9 and TRBJ2-5, with 10 bases lining up with TRBD1. The germline V gene has CDR1 SGDLS and CDR2 YYNGEE. The CDR3 is 16 amino acids. Germline trimming cut 0 bases from V and 4 bases from J; bases unmatched to any gene: 6. The CDR3 DNA reads TGTGCCAGCAGCGTAGAGTGGACAGGGGGTGGAGAGACCCAGTACTTC. This codes for CASSVEWTGGGETQYF.

The chain combines TRBV5-3 with TRBJ1-5; D remains ambiguous. TRBV5-3 is flagged as an ORF with uncertain function. The CDR3 covers 13 residues. V was pared by 2 bases and J by 6 bases, with 9 bases between. The CDR3 nucleotides are TGTGCCAGAAGCTTTTATCCCAGTCAGCCCCAGCATTTT. It encodes CARSFYPSQPQHF.

There are a few counts of this clone. V is TRBV6-6 and J is TRBJ1-6, with D unclear. CDR1 is MNHNY, CDR2 SVGAGI, per germline (reference sequence). V was cut by 7 bases and J by 9 bases, with 16 bases left in between. There are 14 residues in the CDR3. Written as DNA, the CDR3 is TGTGCCAGCACCCCCAGTGGTGAAACTTCACCCCTCCACTTT. Translated, it gives CASTPSGETSPLHF.

This clone was detected once. This chain joins TRBV28 and TRBJ1-1, with D perhaps matching TRBD1 (6 bases). The length of the CDR3 is 13 residues. Germline V CDR1 and CDR2: MDHEN, SYDVKM. The V end was cut by 4 bases, the J end by 5 bases, with 11 bases between. This CDR3 is CASSSQGSTEAFF. The CDR3 bases are TGTGCCAGCAGTTCCCAGGGGTCAACTGAAGCTTTCTTT.

The chain carries TRBV21-1 and TRBJ2-3; TRBD2, the table's D call, lacks a check against the DNA. TRBV21-1 corresponds to a pseudogene. This CDR3 is built from 18 residues. The CDR3 region is CASTTRGRTGVCTDTQYF. DNA for the CDR3: TGTGCCAGCACCACGAGGGGCCGTACGGGGGTCTGCACAGATACGCAGTATTTT.

The chain employs TRBV19 and TRBJ2-5; 13 bases agree with TRBD2. This CDR3 is 17 amino acids long. The trim removed 5 bases at V and 2 bases at J, leaving 8 bases unmatched. Germline CDR1 reads LNHDA; CDR2 reads SQIVND (reference sequence). Written as DNA, the CDR3 is TGTGCCAGTAGTGGGACTAGCGGGGTAAGCCGACAAGAGACCCAGTACTTC. Protein: CASSGTSGVSRQETQYF. Combining the CDR3 with reference TRBV19 and TRBJ2-5 gives the whole variable domain DGGITQSPKYLFRKEGQNVTLSCEQNLNHDAMYWYRQDPGQGLRLIYYSQIVNDFQKGDIAEGYSVSREKKESFPLTVTSAQKNPTAFYLCASSGTSGVSRQETQYFGPGTRLLVL.

In regard to this clone: Distinct nucleotide sequences in the sample also encode this CDR3. The rearrangement joins TRBV5-1 to TRBJ2-7, with no clear D. This CDR3 has 14 residues. The V gene's germline CDR1 is SGHRS and CDR2 YFSETQ. Trimming took 0 bases from V and 4 from J, leaving 11 bases between them. The DNA for the CDR3 is TGCGCCAGCAGCTTGGACAGCACTTCTTACGAGCAGTACTTC. This codes for CASSLDSTSYEQYF.

V gene TRBV24-1 combines with J gene TRBJ2-3; 9 bases match TRBD1. The CDR3 sequence is 16 residues long. V was clipped by 8 bases and J by 5 bases; unmatched bases: 13. Per germline, CDR1 KGHDR and CDR2 SFDVKD. In DNA, the CDR3 is TGTGCCACCAACTCCAACCGGGACAGGGTAGGAGATACGCAGTATTTT. It specifies CATNSNRDRVGDTQYF.

This chain connects TRBV18 to TRBJ2-2, with D maybe TRBD1 (6 bases). The CDR3 sequence is 16 residues long. CDR1 KGHSH and CDR2 LQKENI come from the germline V gene. V lost 2 bases and J lost 9, with 19 bases in between. CDR3 region: CASSPKLAETGRELFF. The CDR3 nucleotides are TGTGCCAGCTCACCAAAGCTGGCAGAGACAGGCAGGGAGCTGTTTTTT.

This rearrangement joins TRBV4-1 to TRBJ1-4; D is ambiguous. V was shortened by 2 bases and J by 5 bases, with 12 bases between the two germline ends. Germline CDR1 is MGHRA and CDR2 is YSYEKL. CDR3 length: 15 residues. CDR3 in amino acids: CASSQPDRGNEKLFF. In nucleotides, the CDR3 is TGCGCCAGCAGCCAACCGGACCGGGGAAATGAAAAACTGTTTTTT.

This chain uses TRBV4-2 with TRBJ2-3, with 10 bases lining up with TRBD2. The CDR3 has 16 amino acids. After removal of 5 bases from V and 2 bases from J, the junction contained 7 bases not matched to a gene. From germline, CDR1 is LGHNA and CDR2 YNFKEQ. The DNA for the CDR3 is TGTGCCAGCAGCAGCCGACTAGCGGGTCTCACAGATACGCAGTATTTT. Its translation is CASSSRLAGLTDTQYF.

The CDR3 loop reads CASSPRGYNEQFF. CDR3 coding DNA: TGTGCCAGCAGCCCTCGAGGCTACAATGAGCAGTTCTTC. The chain couples TRBV11-3 to TRBJ2-1; D call uncertain. The CDR3 has 13 amino acids. Trimming cost V 5 bases and J 3 bases, with 8 bases left between them. Germline values: CDR1 SGHNT, CDR2 YENEEA. Variable domain in full (rest from reference TRBV11-3 and TRBJ2-1): EAGVVQSPRYKIIEKKQPVAFWCNPISGHNTLYWYLQNLGQGPELLIRYENEEAVDDSQLPKDRFSAERLKGVDSTLKIQPAELGDSAVYLCASSPRGYNEQFFGPGTRLTVL.